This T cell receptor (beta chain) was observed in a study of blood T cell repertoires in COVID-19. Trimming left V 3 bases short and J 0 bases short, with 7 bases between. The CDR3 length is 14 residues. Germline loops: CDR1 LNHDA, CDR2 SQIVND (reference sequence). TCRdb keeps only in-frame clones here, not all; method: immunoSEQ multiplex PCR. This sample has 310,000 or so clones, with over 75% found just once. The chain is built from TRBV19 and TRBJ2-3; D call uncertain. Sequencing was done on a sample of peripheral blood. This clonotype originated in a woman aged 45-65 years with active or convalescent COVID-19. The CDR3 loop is CASSIARSTDTQYF. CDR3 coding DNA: TGTGCCAGTAGTATTGCCAGAAGCACAGATACGCAGTATTTT.